The 12 T cell receptor beta chains below were found in one sample sequenced in a study of T-cell reconstitution after alpha-beta-depleted transplantation in children. A library of TCRbeta sequences, prepared with unique molecular identifiers, was generated. In TCRdb, the PCR reads were re-called with MiXCR into one record per CDR3 protein. The table shows fewer than 550,000 distinct CDR3 sequences, with approximately 10% occurring only once. The sample here was PBMCs, mostly from graft donor cells, taken 180 days after TCRalphabeta/CD19-depleted stem cell transplant. The receptors here all came from a female patient aged 2-15 years who had a stem cell transplant for aplastic anemia, so the T cells may come from the graft donor.

This clonotype was detected only once. Since a much larger clone is just one base distant, this may be a read error. The conserved closing phenylalanine or tryptophan is absent in this CDR3, likely reflecting a read error. The V call is TRBV5-1, the J call TRBJ2-7, with 10 bases fitting TRBD2. Trimming cost V 3 bases and J 6 bases; bases outside gene matches: 9. The CDR3 totals 15 residues. Germline V CDR1 and CDR2: SGHRS, YFSETQ. CDR3 nucleotide sequence: TGCGCCAGCAGCTACGGAGCGGGAGGGCCGATCGAGCAGTACCTC. The encoded protein is CASSYGAGGPIEQYL.

The sample holds a few counts of this clonotype. The junction does not match germline at one end; this may be a read error. V is TRBV6-1 and J is TRBJ2-7; unclear D gene. The germline V gene has CDR1 MNHNS and CDR2 SASEGT. There are 9 residues in the CDR3. CDR3 bases: TGTGCCAGCAGTGAATTTCCGTTATTC. Translation: CASSEFPLF.

The CDR3 loop reads CSARTGQSSTDTQYF. The CDR3 DNA reads TGCAGTGCAAGAACGGGACAGTCTAGCACAGATACGCAGTATTTT. This chain uses TRBV20-1 with TRBJ2-3; 7 positions match TRBD1. The CDR3 extends over 15 amino acids. The germline V gene has CDR1 DFQATT and CDR2 SNEGSKA (reference sequence). V shed 6 bases, J shed 0 bases, and the junction held 9 bases outside the gene matches.

The J gene is TRBJ1-4, the V gene TRBV10-3, with D perhaps TRBD1 (6 bases). This CDR3 is built from 15 residues. Germline CDR1 is ENHRY and CDR2 is SYGVKD. Trimming removed 5 bases at V and 5 bases at J, with 15 bases between. The CDR3 here is CAISNTGQSNEKLFF. The CDR3 DNA reads TGTGCCATCAGTAACACCGGACAGTCGAATGAAAAACTGTTTTTT.

This clonotype was picked up a small number of times. This chain joins TRBV29-1 and TRBJ2-7, with TRBD1 identical over 9 bases. The junction had 4 bases not matched to a gene; V was cut back by 1 base and J by 3 bases. This CDR3 contains 14 residues. Per the germline V gene, CDR1 is SQVTM and CDR2 is ANQGSEA. CDR3 in DNA: TGCAGCGTTGAAGGGACAGGGGCTGTCTACGAGCAGTACTTC. It translates to CSVEGTGAVYEQYF.

V gene TRBV11-2 combines with J gene TRBJ2-4; 7 nucleotides line up with TRBD2. Germline values: CDR1 SGHAT, CDR2 FQNNGV. J gave up 3 bases and V 3 bases, and 11 bases lay outside the gene matches. The CDR3 consists of 17 residues. The CDR3 loop is CASSFLSGGRGKNIQYF. The CDR3 DNA is TGTGCCAGCAGCTTTCTATCGGGCGGGAGAGGCAAAAACATTCAGTACTTC.

The chain has TRBV3-1 and TRBJ2-3; weak D call: TRBD2 (5 bases). This CDR3 spans 12 amino acids. CDR1 and CDR2 (germline): LGHDT, YNNKEL (reference sequence). Trimming removed 4 bases at V and 8 bases at J, with 10 bases between. The CDR3 DNA sequence: TGTGCCAGCAGCCCCCCGGCGGGTACGCAGTATTTT. This gives the protein CASSPPAGTQYF.

The chain uses TRBV29-1 and TRBJ1-1, with a weak D call TRBD1 (6 bases). Trimming removed 7 bases at V and 4 bases at J, with 16 bases between. CDR1 SQVTM and CDR2 ANQGSEA come from the germline V gene. The CDR3 is 13 amino acids. The CDR3 is CSAATRGGTEAFF. The CDR3 DNA sequence: TGCAGCGCCGCGACCCGAGGGGGCACTGAAGCTTTCTTT.

In its sample, this clonotype was seen a few times. This chain connects TRBV9 to TRBJ2-2; the match to TRBD1 covers 7 bases. The CDR3 consists of 15 residues. The germline V gene has CDR1 SGDLS and CDR2 YYNGEE. With V trimmed by 4 bases and J by 1 base, 4 bases remained unmatched. The CDR3 is CASSSRGMNTGELFF. The CDR3 DNA sequence: TGTGCCAGCAGCTCCAGGGGGATGAACACCGGGGAGCTGTTTTTT.

The chain joins TRBV7-9 to TRBJ2-1; TRBD2 matches 8 bases. The CDR3 has 16 residues. The V gene end was trimmed by 5 bases and the J gene end by 9 bases; junction bases not matched to a gene: 15. From germline, CDR1 is SEHNR and CDR2 FQNEAQ (reference sequence). The CDR3 nucleotides are TGTGCCAGCAGCCCGCCCGGGACTAGGGTGGGGGCTGAGCAGTTCTTC. As protein: CASSPPGTRVGAEQFF. Together with reference TRBV7-9 and TRBJ2-1, the CDR3 gives the full variable domain: DTGVSQNPRHKITKRGQNVTFRCDPISEHNRLYWYRQTLGQGPEFLTYFQNEAQLEKSRLLSDRFSAERPKGSFSTLEIQRTEQGDSAMYLCASSPPGTRVGAEQFFGPGTRLTVL.

The J gene is TRBJ2-1, the V gene TRBV7-8; D is undetermined. Germline V CDR1 and CDR2: SGHVS, FQNEAQ. V gave up 4 bases and J gave up 9 bases, with 28 bases separating them. CDR3 size: 18 residues. The CDR3 sequence is CASSSLAVWDPPWAEQFF. In DNA form, the CDR3 reads TGTGCCAGCAGCTCCCTTGCGGTCTGGGATCCCCCTTGGGCTGAGCAGTTCTTC.

The chain combines TRBV7-2 with TRBJ1-4, with D possibly TRBD1 on 6 matching bases. The V gene lost 9 bases and the J gene lost 8 bases, with 19 bases spanning the gap. CDR1 and CDR2 from the germline V gene are SGHTA and FQGNSA. The CDR3 loop spans 14 amino acids. The CDR3 DNA reads TGTGCCAGTTCTCGAGGCAGGGGTATCGAAAAACTGTTTTTT. Protein: CASSRGRGIEKLFF. The variable domain in full, with the rest retrieved from reference TRBV7-2 and TRBJ1-4, is GAGVSQSPSNKVTEKGKDVELRCDPISGHTALYWYRQSLGQGLEFLIYFQGNSAPDKSGLPSDRFSAERTGGSVSTLTIQRTQQEDSAVYLCASSRGRGIEKLFFGSGTQLSVL.